Detailed here is one T cell receptor beta chain. It has no known antigen specificity. The sample holds no much larger clone one base away, and base qualities are not on file. This record comes from a study of blood T cell repertoires in COVID-19 (dated by TCRdb to between 2020 and 2021). Context from the whole study: Collaborator samples came from the United States, Italy and Spain and covered acute and convalescent phases of COVID-19. The material from the prospective study consisted of cDNA or gDNA derived from T cells, B-cell-depleted T cells, or PBMCs. The dataset comprised deeply sampled blood TCRbeta repertoires from subjects exposed to, actively infected with, or recovered from COVID-19. The repertoires were released in a freely available public database meant as a resource for research on the immune response to SARS-CoV-2. Samples were obtained from the ongoing ImmuneRACE study (first 160 participants) and from 1,254 subjects provided by 6 global collaborators. The sample metadata nearly always contained a de-identified subject ID, COVID-19 status, age in years and sex. HLA class I and class II types, where available, came from metadata supplied by the sample provider rather than from assay-based typing. Overall results and qualifications from the work: The quantity of clinical and demographic metadata differed by source and by participant and was supplied without curation.

The immunoSEQ Assay, a bias-controlled multiplex PCR, was used to amplify TCRbeta CDR3 regions from genomic DNA. The original methods were these. The number of nucleated cells in each sample was estimated by amplification of reference gene primers within the assay. To quantify the absolute abundance of each unique TCRbeta CDR3 rearrangement, sequence reads were collapsed and filtered. Productive Simpson clonality was computed per sample as the square root of Simpson's diversity index over productive rearrangements. This is the immuneACCESS table as TCRdb keeps it, with only in-frame sequences that have V and J called. A part of the clones is gone; compared with another copy, unresolved V genes explain less than half, and the rest is unexplained. Clone size and V and J calls were adopted from that table, with D and trimming inferred from the DNA. Within this sample are roughly 160,000 clones, with about 80% of them counted one time only. In total, the top ten clones hold roughly 11% of the sample.

Collaborating institutions collected whole blood in K2EDTA tubes following their own protocols. For TCRbeta analysis, collaborators shipped samples in one of three forms: frozen whole blood, isolated PBMCs, or DNA extracted from either of those sample types. The sample comprised peripheral blood. The sequence was collected from a man in his 70s with active or convalescent COVID-19.

CDR3 reads: CASSFGRGRFTGYTF. In nucleotides, the sequence is TGTGCCAGCAGTTTCGGAAGGGGGCGGTTCACCGGCTACACCTTC. The receptor chain draws on TRBV28 and TRBJ1-2; 7 bases in the middle match TRBD1. Clipping removes 3 bases from V and 8 bases from J, with 12 as the unmatched junction base count. Looking up the germline V gene yields CDR1 MDHEN and CDR2 SYDVKM. The CDR3 has 15 amino acids, counting the end cysteine and phenylalanine. CDR3 DNA is the only sequence kept; it has 45 bases, read in frame from the first base.